Each of the 26 T cell receptor beta chains below was sequenced from the same sample in a study of T-cell reconstitution after alpha-beta-depleted transplantation in children. Preparing the TCRbeta library involved the use of unique molecular identifiers. TCRdb recomputed calls from the PCR reads with MiXCR, one row per CDR3 protein. The table records some 600,000 distinct CDR3 sequences, 10% to 15% of them present only once. Here the sequenced sample was PBMCs, mostly from graft donor cells, taken 360 days after TCRalphabeta/CD19-depleted stem cell transplant. Receptors were obtained from a male patient aged 10-17 years who had a stem cell transplant for acute myeloid leukemia, so the T cells may come from the graft donor.

This rearrangement joins TRBV20-1 to TRBJ2-7, with 8 bases fitting TRBD1. Germline trimming cut 6 bases from V and 3 bases from J; bases unmatched to any gene: 7. Germline V lookup: CDR1 DFQATT, CDR2 SNEGSKA (reference sequence). The CDR3 sequence is 13 residues long. The CDR3 coding sequence is TGCAGTGCCGCGGGACAGGTGGGCTACGAGCAGTACTTC. Translating it yields CSAAGQVGYEQYF.

The table lists this clonotype with many counts. This rearrangement joins TRBV10-3 to TRBJ2-5; D is undetermined. CDR1 is ENHRY, CDR2 SYGVKD, per germline. There are 14 residues in the CDR3. Trimming shortened V by 10 bases and J by 5 bases, and 20 bases separated the two germline ends. The CDR3 is CATSPPLDWETQYF. CDR3 DNA sequence: TGTGCCACATCCCCTCCGCTCGATTGGGAGACCCAGTACTTC.

The chain carries TRBV20-1 and TRBJ2-7; 10 positions match TRBD1. V dropped 5 bases and J dropped 3; count of bases not matched to a gene: 7. The length of the CDR3 is 14 residues. Per germline, CDR1 DFQATT and CDR2 SNEGSKA (reference sequence). The DNA of the CDR3 is TGCAGTGCTGTGGACAGGGGGACAGGCTACGAGCAGTACTTC. The encoded protein is CSAVDRGTGYEQYF.

This clonotype was observed a handful of times. J is TRBJ2-7 and V is TRBV7-9, with a possible D match to TRBD2 (6 bases). Trimming removed 5 bases from V and 5 bases from J, with 22 bases in between. This CDR3 is built from 16 residues. Per germline, CDR1 SEHNR and CDR2 FQNEAQ (reference sequence). In DNA, the CDR3 is TGTGCCAGCAGCCGATCCCCCCCCGGGAGTAACGACGAGCAGTACTTC. Protein: CASSRSPPGSNDEQYF.

The chain carries TRBV29-1 and TRBJ2-4, with no clear D. V lost 4 bases and J 0 bases, leaving 10 bases between the germline ends. CDR1 and CDR2 (germline): SQVTM, ANQGSEA. The CDR3 has 14 amino acids. The CDR3 is CSVVLRLAKNIQYF. The CDR3 coding sequence is TGCAGCGTTGTTTTAAGACTAGCCAAAAACATTCAGTACTTC. Full variable domain (remainder filled in from reference TRBV29-1 and TRBJ2-4): SAVISQKPSRDICQRGTSLTIQCQVDSQVTMMFWYRQQPGQSLTLIATANQGSEATYESGFVIDKFPISRPNLTFSTLTVSNMSPEDSSIYLCSVVLRLAKNIQYFGAGTRLSVL.

In its sample, this clonotype was seen a few times. The chain links TRBV3-1 to TRBJ2-1; perhaps TRBD2 as D (5 bases). V was shortened by 7 bases and J by 9 bases, with 16 bases between the two germline ends. There are 13 residues in the CDR3. Per the germline V gene, CDR1 is LGHDT and CDR2 is YNNKEL (reference sequence). CDR3 sequence (DNA): TGTGCCAGCACCGGAGGAAAGGATGGTGAGCAGTTCTTC. It specifies CASTGGKDGEQFF.

This clonotype appeared a few times. V and J are TRBV4-2 and TRBJ2-7; possible D gene TRBD1, 5 bases. With 3 bases removed from V and 3 bases from J, the gap between germline ends came to 21 bases. Germline lookup yields CDR1 LGHNA and CDR2 YNFKEQ. The CDR3 runs to 17 residues. The CDR3 sequence is CASSHPTRGALIYEQYF. The CDR3 nucleotides read TGTGCCAGCAGCCACCCCACGCGTGGGGCGTTGATCTACGAGCAGTACTTC.

This chain joins TRBV5-1 and TRBJ2-4, with TRBD1 matching over 8 bases. The CDR3 totals 15 residues. The germline gives CDR1 SGHRS, CDR2 YFSETQ. V was clipped by 0 bases and J by 15 bases; unmatched bases: 14. CDR3 DNA: TGCGCCAGCAGCTTGGAAGGGACAGGTGCGAAAAGGCGGTACTTC. Residues: CASSLEGTGAKRRYF. Full variable domain (remainder filled in from reference TRBV5-1 and TRBJ2-4): KAGVTQTPRYLIKTRGQQVTLSCSPISGHRSVSWYQQTPGQGLQFLFEYFSETQRNKGNFPGRFSGRQFSNSRSEMNVSTLELGDSALYLCASSLEGTGAKRRYFGAGTRLSVL.

The sample holds a few counts of this clonotype. The CDR3 here is CASSQDAGGGTDTQYF. In DNA form, the CDR3 reads TGCGCCAGCAGCCAAGATGCGGGTGGGGGCACAGATACGCAGTATTTT. This chain connects TRBV4-3 to TRBJ2-3; D might be TRBD2 (5 bases). Germline CDR1 is LGHNA and CDR2 is YSLEER. V dropped 0 bases and J dropped 1 base, with 11 bases sitting between them. The CDR3 consists of 16 residues.

This clonotype was counted a few times. The V and J genes are TRBV6-2 or TRBV6-3 and TRBJ2-1; D ambiguous. This CDR3 spans 14 amino acids. V gave up 2 bases and J gave up 4 bases, with 9 bases separating them. Per germline, CDR1 MNHEY and CDR2 SVGEGT. CDR3 nucleotides: TGTGCCAGCAGTTACCTAGGTCGGTACAATGAGCAGTTCTTC. As protein: CASSYLGRYNEQFF.

This clonotype occurred many times. This chain uses TRBV20-1 with TRBJ1-5; possibly TRBD1 for D (6 bases). CDR3 length: 16 amino acids. The germline V gene encodes CDR1 DFQATT and CDR2 SNEGSKA (reference sequence). V was cut by 3 bases and J by 2 bases, with 17 bases left in between. CDR3 bases: TGCAGTGCTAGGCCGGGGGGCCAATTTGGCAATCAGCCCCAGCATTTT. Translation gives CSARPGGQFGNQPQHF.

This chain links TRBV9 with TRBJ1-5; D is possibly TRBD1 (6 bases). Trimming removed 0 bases at V and 5 bases at J, with 9 bases between. CDR3 size: 14 residues. Germline CDR1 reads SGDLS; CDR2 reads YYNGEE. The CDR3 nucleotides are TGTGCCAGCAGCGTAGGGTCAGGGGATCAGCCCCAGCATTTT. It encodes CASSVGSGDQPQHF.

The rearrangement links TRBV11-2 to TRBJ2-3; D possibly corresponds to TRBD1 (7 bases). Trimming left V 5 bases short and J 3 bases short, with 15 bases between. Germline V gives CDR1 SGHAT, CDR2 FQNNGV. The CDR3 is 15 amino acids. The CDR3 here is CASSPEAGGTDTQYF. The CDR3 DNA follows: TGTGCCAGCAGCCCCGAGGCAGGGGGGACAGATACGCAGTATTTT.

This clonotype was found many times. The rearrangement links TRBV25-1 to TRBJ2-2; no clear D. The CDR3 is 15 residues long. Germline CDR1 MGHDK, CDR2 SYGVNS. V shed 2 bases and J shed 2 bases, with 9 bases lying between them. The DNA of the CDR3 is TGTGCCAGCAGTGAACGTCACTTTAACACCGGGGAGCTGTTTTTT. Translated: CASSERHFNTGELFF.

The CDR3 DNA reads as TGCAGTGCTAGGGATAGGGCGGCCTACGAGCAGTACTTC. This gives the protein CSARDRAAYEQYF. This rearrangement joins TRBV20-1 to TRBJ2-7; D gene unclear. V was shortened by 3 bases and J by 2 bases, with 11 bases between the two germline ends. The length of the CDR3 is 13 residues. Germline V CDR1 and CDR2: DFQATT, SNEGSKA (reference sequence).

This clonotype was recorded at least ten times. The chain is built from TRBV28 and TRBJ2-1; D may be TRBD1 (6 bases). Germline V gene sequence: CDR1 MDHEN, CDR2 SYDVKM. This CDR3 is built from 13 residues. V shed 11 bases and J shed 1 base, with 12 bases lying between them. The DNA for the CDR3 is TGTGCCGCCCGGGACAATTCCTACAATGAGCAGTTCTTC. This gives the protein CAARDNSYNEQFF.

This clonotype showed up just a few times. Its ends do not fully match the called genes, so a read error is possible. This rearrangement joins TRBV7-7 to TRBJ2-1; 8 bases match TRBD2. CDR3 size: 15 residues. Germline-derived CDR1 and CDR2 are SSHAT and FNYEAQ (reference sequence). As DNA, the CDR3 is TGTGCTAGCAGCCGCCGGGAGGGGCCAGGCGATGAGCAGTTCTTC. It codes for CASSRREGPGDEQFF.

This clonotype was recorded a few times. This rearrangement joins TRBV29-1 to TRBJ2-3; 10 bases line up with TRBD2. CDR3 length: 21 amino acids. V was pared by 0 bases and J by 3 bases, with 21 bases of the junction left unmatched. From germline, CDR1 is SQVTM and CDR2 ANQGSEA. The CDR3 spells CSVEEARRGIAGGFGTDTQYF. CDR3 in DNA: TGCAGCGTTGAAGAGGCCCGCAGGGGGATAGCGGGAGGTTTTGGAACAGATACGCAGTATTTT.

In this sample, this clonotype turned up a few times. The rearrangement uses TRBV6-5 and TRBJ2-3; D not certain. V shed 4 bases and J shed 3 bases, with 14 bases lying between them. Germline V gene data show CDR1 as MNHEY and CDR2 as SVGAGI. This CDR3 has 15 amino acids. CDR3 DNA sequence: TGTGCCAGCAGTTCGGGCCCCAGGCCAACAGATACGCAGTATTTT. Residues: CASSSGPRPTDTQYF.

This clonotype showed up many times. The V call is TRBV12-3 or TRBV12-4, the J call TRBJ1-1; D possibly corresponds to TRBD1 (6 bases). V was pared by 0 bases and J by 6 bases, with 8 bases between. The CDR3 spans 13 residues. The CDR3 is CASSLAGGAEAFF. In DNA, the CDR3 is TGTGCCAGCAGTTTAGCAGGGGGGGCTGAAGCTTTCTTT.

The genes are TRBV7-9 and TRBJ1-2, with D tentatively TRBD1 (6 bases). Germline V lookup: CDR1 SEHNR, CDR2 FQNEAQ (reference sequence). The germline V and J ends were trimmed by 7 bases and 2 bases, with 14 bases remaining between them. The CDR3 covers 14 residues. The CDR3 nucleotides read TGTGCCAGCACCCTGGGGGGGCACAACTATGGCTACACCTTC. Its translation: CASTLGGHNYGYTF.

This CDR3 is CAVESGTGGNNEQFF. The CDR3 DNA reads as TGTGCCGTAGAATCCGGGACAGGGGGTAACAATGAGCAGTTCTTC. The rearrangement uses TRBV10-3 and TRBJ2-1; TRBD1 aligns across 11 bases. The CDR3 length is 15 residues. J was trimmed by 5 bases and V by 11 bases; bases with no gene match: 11. Germline V gene data show CDR1 as ENHRY and CDR2 as SYGVKD.

The J gene is TRBJ2-1, the V gene TRBV20-1; 8 bases line up with TRBD1. V lost 8 bases and J lost 9; bases outside the gene matches: 12. Germline loops: CDR1 DFQATT, CDR2 SNEGSKA (reference sequence). The CDR3 consists of 13 residues. The CDR3 is CSPNFDRGAEQFF. CDR3 nucleotides: TGCAGTCCTAATTTTGACAGGGGCGCTGAGCAGTTCTTC.

The chain carries TRBV15 and TRBJ2-7, with no clear D. Trimming took 5 bases from V and 0 from J, leaving 14 bases between them. The germline V gene encodes CDR1 LNHNV and CDR2 YYDKDF (reference sequence). This CDR3 has 15 residues. The CDR3: CATSGRHGSSYEQYF. The CDR3 DNA sequence: TGTGCCACCAGCGGACGACACGGTAGCTCCTACGAGCAGTACTTC.

V usage is TRBV23-1 and J usage is TRBJ2-5; D may be TRBD1 (5 bases). TRBV23-1 is placed among ORFs of uncertain function. The CDR3 covers 16 residues. The V end lost 0 bases, the J end lost 1 base, and 12 bases lay between the germline ends. CDR3 sequence reads: CASSQSNTDTQETQYF. CDR3 DNA: TGCGCCAGCAGTCAATCGAATACGGACACCCAAGAGACCCAGTACTTC.

V usage is TRBV11-1 and J usage is TRBJ2-1, with 10 bases matching TRBD2. The V and J ends lost 5 bases and 7 bases, in that order; junction bases with no gene match: 17. Per germline, CDR1 SGHAT and CDR2 FQDESV (reference sequence). The CDR3 contains 18 residues. The chain's CDR3 is CASSARLKEREGRNEQFF. The CDR3 DNA reads as TGTGCCAGCAGCGCACGTCTAAAGGAGCGGGAGGGCCGGAATGAGCAGTTCTTC.